A selection of T cell receptor beta chains follows, all from one sample in a study of T cell repertoires in cytomegalovirus infection. TCRdb ran MiXCR on the reads and lists one entry per CDR3 protein. The sample has about 920,000 distinct CDR3 sequences; 30% to 40% are singletons. Which antigens these TCRs recognize remains unknown. The specimen was cultured CD8+ T cells from PBMCs, collected from culture after CMV antigen stimulation. All receptors derive from a human donor in good health (CMV status not recorded). Some clones in this sample may be carry-over from other donors' samples. CDR3s include the opening cysteine and the closing phenylalanine or tryptophan. Each record gives: J gene, clone size, V gene, D gene, CDR3 protein, CDR3 DNA. D genes are given only for firm matches. For some rows the clone size is stated as once, few or many, or as a class when expanded; others skip it.

TRBJ1-3	few	TRBV2	TRBD1	CASNEGGLSGNTIYF	TGTGCCAGCAACGAAGGGGGCCTTTCTGGAAACACCATATATTTT
TRBJ2-1	-	TRBV7-8	TRBD2	CASSRLPSGGWNEQFF	TGTGCCAGCAGCAGACTTCCTAGCGGGGGGTGGAATGAGCAGTTCTTC
TRBJ2-6	-	TRBV11-2	-	CASSSSPLANVLTF	TGTGCCAGCAGCTCCTCCCCCCTGGCCAACGTCCTGACTTTC
TRBJ2-3	-	TRBV28	TRBD1	CASSRSSGTGYTDTQYF	TGTGCCAGCAGCCGTAGCTCCGGGACAGGGTACACAGATACGCAGTATTTT
TRBJ1-2	-	TRBV2	-	CARLDGNYGYTF	TGTGCCAGACTGGACGGGAACTATGGCTACACCTTC
TRBJ2-2	few	TRBV19	TRBD1	CASSFPGTGEVGELFF	TGTGCCAGTAGTTTTCCCGGGACAGGGGAAGTCGGGGAGCTGTTTTTT
TRBJ1-2	-	TRBV19	-	CASGWGEYYGYTF	TGTGCCAGTGGATGGGGAGAATACTATGGCTACACCTTC
TRBJ2-5	many	TRBV7-2	-	CASSPTILQETQYF	TGTGCCAGCAGCCCGACCATTCTACAAGAGACCCAGTACTTC
TRBJ2-2	few	TRBV19	-	CASWEPVGTGELFF	TGTGCCAGTTGGGAACCGGTGGGGACCGGGGAGCTGTTTTTT
TRBJ2-2	many	TRBV7-2	TRBD2	CASSYKPGLAGGISTGELFF	TGTGCCAGCAGCTATAAACCGGGACTAGCGGGGGGAATTTCAACCGGGGAGCTGTTTTTT
TRBJ2-2	-	TRBV10-3	TRBD1	CAIRRDRGTGTGELFF	TGTGCCATCAGGAGAGACAGGGGGACGGGCACCGGGGAGCTGTTTTTT
TRBJ1-1	many	TRBV7-2	-	CASSIDNLGTEAFF	TGTGCCAGCAGCATCGACAATCTGGGGACTGAAGCTTTCTTT
TRBJ1-1	-	TRBV3-1	-	CASSNLRSGGENTEAFF	TGTGCCAGCAGTAACTTACGATCGGGGGGCGAGAACACTGAAGCTTTCTTT
TRBJ2-1	-	TRBV7-7	TRBD2	CASSPGLAGGPRDNEQFF	TGTGCTAGCAGCCCTGGGCTAGCGGGGGGGCCGCGGGACAATGAGCAGTTCTTC
TRBJ2-5	-	TRBV6-2/TRBV6-3	-	CASNLGETQYF	TGTGCCAGTAACCTTGGGGAGACCCAGTACTTC
TRBJ2-5	many	TRBV7-6	TRBD2	CASSLAVSGLQETQYF	TGTGCCAGCAGCTTAGCGGTTAGCGGGCTCCAAGAGACCCAGTACTTC
TRBJ2-2	few	TRBV14	TRBD1	CASNGQGLNTGELFF	TGTGCCAGCAACGGACAGGGCCTTAACACCGGGGAGCTGTTTTTT
TRBJ2-7	few	TRBV6-1	-	CASRIGTLYEQYF	TGTGCCAGCAGAATTGGGACTCTCTACGAGCAGTACTTC
TRBJ1-1	-	TRBV19	-	CASITTGPNTEAFF	TGTGCCAGTATTACGACAGGACCGAACACTGAAGCTTTCTTT
TRBJ1-2	-	TRBV2	TRBD1	CASTPGQQGYGYTF	TGTGCCAGCACCCCGGGACAGCAAGGCTATGGCTACACCTTC
TRBJ2-2	few	TRBV6-1	TRBD2	CASSALAGGNTGELFF	TGTGCCAGCAGTGCCCTAGCGGGGGGGAACACCGGGGAGCTGTTTTTT
TRBJ2-2	few	TRBV12-3/TRBV12-4	-	CASSFWSGTRMVDTGELFF	TGTGCCAGCAGTTTTTGGTCCGGGACAAGAATGGTGGACACCGGGGAGCTGTTTTTT
TRBJ1-1	few	TRBV7-9	TRBD1	CASSFQGEEMDTEAFF	TGTGCCAGCAGCTTCCAGGGGGAAGAGATGGACACTGAAGCTTTCTTT
TRBJ2-4	few	TRBV28	TRBD1	CATLSWDSKNIQYF	TGTGCCACCCTGTCCTGGGACAGCAAAAACATTCAGTACTTC
TRBJ2-1	many	TRBV12-3/TRBV12-4	-	CASSLSSYNEQFF	TGTGCCAGCAGCTTGAGCTCCTACAATGAGCAGTTCTTC
TRBJ2-5	many	TRBV7-2	-	CASSLAQQETQYF	TGTGCCAGCAGCTTAGCCCAACAAGAGACCCAGTACTTC
TRBJ2-1	few	TRBV6-2/TRBV6-3	-	CASDPGTHNEQFF	TGTGCCAGCGACCCCGGGACTCACAATGAGCAGTTCTTC
TRBJ1-6	-	TRBV7-3	-	CASSLDVLSPLHF	TGTGCCAGCAGCTTAGACGTGTTGTCACCCCTCCACTTT
TRBJ1-1	many	TRBV6-1	-	CASQPFPGTVNTEAFF	TGTGCCAGCCAGCCATTTCCCGGGACGGTGAACACTGAAGCTTTCTTT